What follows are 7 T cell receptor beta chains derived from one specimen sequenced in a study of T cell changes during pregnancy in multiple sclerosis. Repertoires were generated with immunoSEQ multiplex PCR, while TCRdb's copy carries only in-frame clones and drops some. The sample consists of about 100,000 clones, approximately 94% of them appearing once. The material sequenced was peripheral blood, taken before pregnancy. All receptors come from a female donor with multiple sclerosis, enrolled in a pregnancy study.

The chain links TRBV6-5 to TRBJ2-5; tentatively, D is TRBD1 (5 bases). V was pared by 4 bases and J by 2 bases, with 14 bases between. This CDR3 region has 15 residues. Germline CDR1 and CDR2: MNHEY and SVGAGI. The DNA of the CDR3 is TGTGCCAGCAGTTTGGCGGACACGTCTCAAGAGACCCAGTACTTC. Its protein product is CASSLADTSQETQYF.

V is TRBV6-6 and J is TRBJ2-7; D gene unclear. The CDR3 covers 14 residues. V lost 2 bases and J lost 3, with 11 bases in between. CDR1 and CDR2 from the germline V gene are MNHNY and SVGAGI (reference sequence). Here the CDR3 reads CASSYGGGIYEQYF. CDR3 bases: TGTGCCAGCAGTTACGGCGGCGGTATCTACGAGCAGTACTTC.

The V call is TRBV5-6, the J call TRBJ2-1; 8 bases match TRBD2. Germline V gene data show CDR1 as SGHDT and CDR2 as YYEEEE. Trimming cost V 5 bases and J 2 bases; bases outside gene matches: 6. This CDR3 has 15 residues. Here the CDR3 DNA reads TGTGCCAGCAGAGGTAGCGGGATGCCCTACAATGAGCAGTTCTTC. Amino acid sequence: CASRGSGMPYNEQFF.

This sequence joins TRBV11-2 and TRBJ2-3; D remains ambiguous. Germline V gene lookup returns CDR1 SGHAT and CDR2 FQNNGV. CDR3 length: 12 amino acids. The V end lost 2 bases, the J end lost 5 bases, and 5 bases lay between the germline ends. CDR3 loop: CASSLRVDTQYF. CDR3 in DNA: TGTGCCAGCAGCTTAAGAGTAGATACGCAGTATTTT. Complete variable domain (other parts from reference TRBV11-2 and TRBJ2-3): EAGVAQSPRYKIIEKRQSVAFWCNPISGHATLYWYQQILGQGPKLLIQFQNNGVVDDSQLPKDRFSAERLKGVDSTLKIQPAKLEDSAVYLCASSLRVDTQYFGPGTRLTVL.

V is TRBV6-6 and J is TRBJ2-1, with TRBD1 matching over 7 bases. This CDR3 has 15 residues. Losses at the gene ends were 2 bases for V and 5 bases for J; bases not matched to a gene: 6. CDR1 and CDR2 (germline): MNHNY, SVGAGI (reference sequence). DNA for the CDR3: TGTGCCAGCAGTTACGGACAGGCTTTGAACAATGAGCAGTTCTTC. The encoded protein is CASSYGQALNNEQFF.

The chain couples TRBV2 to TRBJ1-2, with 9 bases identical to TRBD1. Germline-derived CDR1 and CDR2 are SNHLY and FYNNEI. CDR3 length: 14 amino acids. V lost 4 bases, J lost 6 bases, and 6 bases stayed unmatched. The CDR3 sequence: CASSGDREGDGYTF. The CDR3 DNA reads TGTGCCAGCAGTGGGGACAGGGAGGGGGATGGCTACACCTTC.

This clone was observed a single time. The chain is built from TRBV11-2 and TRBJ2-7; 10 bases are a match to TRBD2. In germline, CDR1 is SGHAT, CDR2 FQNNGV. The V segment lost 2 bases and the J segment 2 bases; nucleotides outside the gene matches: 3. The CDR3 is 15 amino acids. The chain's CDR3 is CASSLSGTSAYEQYF. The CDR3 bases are TGTGCCAGCAGCTTATCCGGGACTAGCGCCTACGAGCAGTACTTC. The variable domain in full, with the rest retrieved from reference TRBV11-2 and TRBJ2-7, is EAGVAQSPRYKIIEKRQSVAFWCNPISGHATLYWYQQILGQGPKLLIQFQNNGVVDDSQLPKDRFSAERLKGVDSTLKIQPAKLEDSAVYLCASSLSGTSAYEQYFGPGTRLTVT.